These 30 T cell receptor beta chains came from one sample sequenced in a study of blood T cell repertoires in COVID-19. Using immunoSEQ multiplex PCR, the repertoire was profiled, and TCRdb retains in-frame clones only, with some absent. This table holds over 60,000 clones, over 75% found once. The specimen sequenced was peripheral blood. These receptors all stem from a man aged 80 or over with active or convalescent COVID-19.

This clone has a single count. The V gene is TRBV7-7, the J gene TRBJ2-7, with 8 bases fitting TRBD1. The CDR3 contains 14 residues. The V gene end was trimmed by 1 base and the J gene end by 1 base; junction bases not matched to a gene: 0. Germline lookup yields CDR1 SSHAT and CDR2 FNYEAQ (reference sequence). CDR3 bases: TGTGCCAGCAGCTTAGGGACAGGGTCCTACGAGCAGTACTTC. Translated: CASSLGTGSYEQYF.

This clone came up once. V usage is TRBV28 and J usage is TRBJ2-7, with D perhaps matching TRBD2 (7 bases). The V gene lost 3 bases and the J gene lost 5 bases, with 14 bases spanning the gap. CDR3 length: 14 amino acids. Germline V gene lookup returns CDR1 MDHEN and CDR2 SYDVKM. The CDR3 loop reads CASSLAGALDEQYF. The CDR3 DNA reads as TGTGCCAGCAGTTTGGCGGGGGCATTGGACGAGCAGTACTTC.

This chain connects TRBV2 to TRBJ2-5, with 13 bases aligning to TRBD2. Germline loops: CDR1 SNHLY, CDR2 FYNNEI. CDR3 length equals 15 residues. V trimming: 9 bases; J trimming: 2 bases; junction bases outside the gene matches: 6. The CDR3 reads CARAETSGGQETQYF. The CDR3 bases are TGTGCCAGAGCCGAGACTAGCGGGGGGCAAGAGACCCAGTACTTC. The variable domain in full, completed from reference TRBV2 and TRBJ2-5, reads EPEVTQTPSHQVTQMGQEVILRCVPISNHLYFYWYRQILGQKVEFLVSFYNNEISEKSEIFDDQFSVERPDGSNFTLKIRSTKLEDSAMYFCARAETSGGQETQYFGPGTRLLVL.

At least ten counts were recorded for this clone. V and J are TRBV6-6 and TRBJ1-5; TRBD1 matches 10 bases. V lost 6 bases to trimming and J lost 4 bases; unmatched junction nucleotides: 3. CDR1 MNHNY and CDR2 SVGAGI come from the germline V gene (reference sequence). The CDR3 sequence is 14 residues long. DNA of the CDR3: TGTGCCAGCAGGGGACAGGGGAGAAATCAGCCCCAGCATTTT. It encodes CASRGQGRNQPQHF.

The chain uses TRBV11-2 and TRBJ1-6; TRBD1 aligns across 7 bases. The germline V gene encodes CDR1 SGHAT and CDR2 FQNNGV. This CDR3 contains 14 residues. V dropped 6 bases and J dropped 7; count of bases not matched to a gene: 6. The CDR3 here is CASRREGGNSPLHF. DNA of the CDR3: TGTGCCAGCAGGAGGGAAGGGGGCAATTCACCCCTCCACTTT. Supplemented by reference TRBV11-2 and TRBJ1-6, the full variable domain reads EAGVAQSPRYKIIEKRQSVAFWCNPISGHATLYWYQQILGQGPKLLIQFQNNGVVDDSQLPKDRFSAERLKGVDSTLKIQPAKLEDSAVYLCASRREGGNSPLHFGNGTRLTVT.

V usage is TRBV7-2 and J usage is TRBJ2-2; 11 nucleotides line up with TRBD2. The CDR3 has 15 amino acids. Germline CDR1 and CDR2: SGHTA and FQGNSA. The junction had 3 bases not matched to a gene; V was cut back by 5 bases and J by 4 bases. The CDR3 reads CASSNLAGGTGELFF. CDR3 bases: TGTGCCAGCAGCAATCTAGCGGGAGGCACCGGGGAGCTGTTTTTT.

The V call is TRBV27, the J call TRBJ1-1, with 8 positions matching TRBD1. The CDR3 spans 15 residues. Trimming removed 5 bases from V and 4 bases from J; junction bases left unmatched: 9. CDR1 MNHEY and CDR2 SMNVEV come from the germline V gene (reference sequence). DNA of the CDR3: TGTGCCAGCAGTCCGGGGACAGGCGTGGGCACTGAAGCTTTCTTT. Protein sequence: CASSPGTGVGTEAFF.

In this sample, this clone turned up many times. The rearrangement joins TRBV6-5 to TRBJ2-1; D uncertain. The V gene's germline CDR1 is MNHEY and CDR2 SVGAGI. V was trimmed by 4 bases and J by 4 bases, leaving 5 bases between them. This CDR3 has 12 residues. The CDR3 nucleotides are TGTGCCAGCAGTTCCCCGTACAATGAGCAGTTCTTC. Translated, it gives CASSSPYNEQFF.

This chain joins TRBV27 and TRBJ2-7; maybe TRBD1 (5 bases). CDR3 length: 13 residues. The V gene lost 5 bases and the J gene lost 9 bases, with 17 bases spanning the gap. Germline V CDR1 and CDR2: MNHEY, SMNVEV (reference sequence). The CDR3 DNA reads TGTGCCAGCAGTACCCGACAGATCGCGTTGCAGTACTTC. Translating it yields CASSTRQIALQYF.

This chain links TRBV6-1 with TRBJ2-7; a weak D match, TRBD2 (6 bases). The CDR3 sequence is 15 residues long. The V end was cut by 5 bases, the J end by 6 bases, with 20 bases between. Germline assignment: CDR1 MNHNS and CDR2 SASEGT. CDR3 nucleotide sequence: TGTGCCAGCAGTTCCCCGCGGGACGCCCCCCGCGAGCAGTACTTC. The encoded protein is CASSSPRDAPREQYF.

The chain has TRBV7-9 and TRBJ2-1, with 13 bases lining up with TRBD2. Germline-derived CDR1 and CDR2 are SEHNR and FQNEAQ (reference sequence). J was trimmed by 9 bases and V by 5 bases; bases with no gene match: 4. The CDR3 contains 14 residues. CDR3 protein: CASSTSGRAIEQFF. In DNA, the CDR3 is TGTGCCAGCAGCACTAGCGGGAGGGCCATTGAGCAGTTCTTC.

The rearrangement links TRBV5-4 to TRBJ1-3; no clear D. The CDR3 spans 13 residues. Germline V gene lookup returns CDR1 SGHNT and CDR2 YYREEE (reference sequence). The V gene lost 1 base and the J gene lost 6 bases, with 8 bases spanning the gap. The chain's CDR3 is CASSLNGANTIYF. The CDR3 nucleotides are TGTGCCAGCAGCTTGAATGGAGCAAACACCATATATTTT.

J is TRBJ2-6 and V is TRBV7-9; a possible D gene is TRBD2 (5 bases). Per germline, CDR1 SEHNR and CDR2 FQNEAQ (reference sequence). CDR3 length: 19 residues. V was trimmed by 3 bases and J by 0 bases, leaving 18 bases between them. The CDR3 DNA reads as TGTGCCAGCAGCTTCCCCCCGGGGTTGTTAAGCTCTGGGGCCAACGTCCTGACTTTC. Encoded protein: CASSFPPGLLSSGANVLTF.

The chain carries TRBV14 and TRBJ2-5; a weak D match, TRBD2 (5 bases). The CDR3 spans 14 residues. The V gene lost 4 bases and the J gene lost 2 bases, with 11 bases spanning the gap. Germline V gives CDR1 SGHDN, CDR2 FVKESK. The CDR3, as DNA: TGTGCCAGCAGCCTATCGGACTTACAAGAGACCCAGTACTTC. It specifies CASSLSDLQETQYF.

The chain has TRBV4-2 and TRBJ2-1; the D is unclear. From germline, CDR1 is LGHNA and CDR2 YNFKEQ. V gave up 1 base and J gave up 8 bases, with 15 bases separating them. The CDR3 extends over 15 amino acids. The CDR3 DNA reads TGTGCCAGCAGCCAAGGGAACAGTGAAACGCATGAGCAGTTCTTC. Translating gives CASSQGNSETHEQFF.

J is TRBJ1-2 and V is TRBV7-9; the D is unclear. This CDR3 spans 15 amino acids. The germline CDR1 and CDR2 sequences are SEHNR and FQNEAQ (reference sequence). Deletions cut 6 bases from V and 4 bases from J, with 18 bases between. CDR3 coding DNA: TGTGCCAGCAGGGCCGTCCCGGAGGCCCCCTATGGCTACACCTTC. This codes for CASRAVPEAPYGYTF.

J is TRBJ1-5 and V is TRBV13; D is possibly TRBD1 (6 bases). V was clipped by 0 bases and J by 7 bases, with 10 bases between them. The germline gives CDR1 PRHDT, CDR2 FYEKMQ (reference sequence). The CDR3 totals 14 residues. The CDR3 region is CASSLGGGGQPQHF. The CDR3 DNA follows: TGTGCCAGCAGCTTAGGAGGGGGGGGGCAGCCCCAGCATTTT.

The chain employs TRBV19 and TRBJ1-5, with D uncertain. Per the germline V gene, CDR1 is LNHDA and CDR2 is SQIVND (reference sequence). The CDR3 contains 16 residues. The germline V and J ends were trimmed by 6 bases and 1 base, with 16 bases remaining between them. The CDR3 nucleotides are TGTGCCAGTAGATCCCCTCAGCGACCGAGCAATCAGCCCCAGCATTTT. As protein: CASRSPQRPSNQPQHF.

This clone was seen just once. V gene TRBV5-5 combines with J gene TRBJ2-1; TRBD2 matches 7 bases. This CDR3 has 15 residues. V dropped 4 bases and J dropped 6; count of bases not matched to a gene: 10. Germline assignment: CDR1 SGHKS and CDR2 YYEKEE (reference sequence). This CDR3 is CASSPRLAESNEQFF. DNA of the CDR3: TGTGCCAGCAGCCCGCGACTAGCAGAAAGCAATGAGCAGTTCTTC.

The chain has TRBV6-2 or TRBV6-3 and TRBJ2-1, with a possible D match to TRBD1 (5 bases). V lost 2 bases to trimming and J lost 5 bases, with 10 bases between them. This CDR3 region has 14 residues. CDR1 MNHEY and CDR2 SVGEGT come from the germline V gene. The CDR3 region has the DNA TGTGCCAGCAGTTACGAGGCCAGGGACAATGAGCAGTTCTTC. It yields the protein CASSYEARDNEQFF.

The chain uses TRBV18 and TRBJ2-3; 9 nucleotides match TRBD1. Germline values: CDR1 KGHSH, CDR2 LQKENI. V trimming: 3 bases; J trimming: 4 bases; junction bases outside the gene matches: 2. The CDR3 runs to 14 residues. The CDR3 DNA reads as TGTGCCAGCTCACCTACAGGGGGCCCAGATACGCAGTATTTT. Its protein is CASSPTGGPDTQYF.

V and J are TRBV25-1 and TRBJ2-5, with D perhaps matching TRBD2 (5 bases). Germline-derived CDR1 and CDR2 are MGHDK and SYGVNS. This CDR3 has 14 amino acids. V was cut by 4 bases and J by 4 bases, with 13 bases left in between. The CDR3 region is CASSATRIRETQYF. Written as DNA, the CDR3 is TGTGCCAGCAGTGCCACTAGAATTCGAGAGACCCAGTACTTC.

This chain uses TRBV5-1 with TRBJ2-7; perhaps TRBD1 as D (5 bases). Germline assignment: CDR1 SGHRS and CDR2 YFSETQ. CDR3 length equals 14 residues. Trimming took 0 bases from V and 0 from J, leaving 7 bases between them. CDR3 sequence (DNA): TGCGCCAGCAGCTTGGGAGGACACTCCTACGAGCAGTACTTC. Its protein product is CASSLGGHSYEQYF.

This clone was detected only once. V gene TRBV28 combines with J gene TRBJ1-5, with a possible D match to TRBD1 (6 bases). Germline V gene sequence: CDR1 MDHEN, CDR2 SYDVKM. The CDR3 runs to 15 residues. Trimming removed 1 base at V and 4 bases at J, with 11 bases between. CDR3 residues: CASSLLQGLNQPQHF. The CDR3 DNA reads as TGTGCCAGCAGTTTATTACAGGGTTTAAATCAGCCCCAGCATTTT. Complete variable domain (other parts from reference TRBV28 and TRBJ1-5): DVKVTQSSRYLVKRTGEKVFLECVQDMDHENMFWYRQDPGLGLRLIYFSYDVKMKEKGDIPEGYSVSREKKERFSLILESASTNQTSMYLCASSLLQGLNQPQHFGDGTRLSIL.

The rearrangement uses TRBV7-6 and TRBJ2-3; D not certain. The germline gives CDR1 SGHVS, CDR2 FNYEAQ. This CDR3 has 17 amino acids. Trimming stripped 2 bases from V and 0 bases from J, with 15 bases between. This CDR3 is CASSLRPGAQSTDTQYF. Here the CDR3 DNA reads TGTGCCAGCAGCTTAAGGCCAGGTGCTCAGAGCACAGATACGCAGTATTTT.

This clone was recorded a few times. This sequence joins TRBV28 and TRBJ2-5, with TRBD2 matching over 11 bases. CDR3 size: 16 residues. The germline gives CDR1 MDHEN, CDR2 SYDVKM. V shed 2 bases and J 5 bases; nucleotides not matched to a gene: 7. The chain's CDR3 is CASSLGPGLAAETQYF. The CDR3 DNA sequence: TGTGCCAGCAGTTTAGGACCGGGACTAGCGGCGGAGACCCAGTACTTC.

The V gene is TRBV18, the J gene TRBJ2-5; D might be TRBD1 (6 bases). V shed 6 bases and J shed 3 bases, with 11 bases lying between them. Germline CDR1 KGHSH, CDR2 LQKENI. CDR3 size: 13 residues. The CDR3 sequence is CASSEGVKETQYF. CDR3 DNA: TGTGCCAGCTCCGAGGGGGTAAAAGAGACCCAGTACTTC.

The CDR3 DNA sequence: TGTGCCAGCAGTTTGGGGACAGGGCTCGGTTATAATTCACCCCTCCACTTT. It codes for CASSLGTGLGYNSPLHF. The chain uses TRBV28 and TRBJ1-6, with 9 bases matching TRBD1. There are 17 residues in the CDR3. Germline V CDR1 and CDR2: MDHEN, SYDVKM. Trimming at V came to 3 bases and at J to 4 bases, leaving 7 bases not matched to a gene.

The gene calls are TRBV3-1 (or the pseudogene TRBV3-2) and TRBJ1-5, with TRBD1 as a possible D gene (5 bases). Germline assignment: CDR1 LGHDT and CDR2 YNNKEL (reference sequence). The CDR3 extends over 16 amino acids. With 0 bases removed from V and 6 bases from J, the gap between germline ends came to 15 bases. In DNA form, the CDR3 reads TGTGCCAGCAGCCAAGATGGGTCCAGGGATGTTCAGCCCCAGCATTTT. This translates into CASSQDGSRDVQPQHF.

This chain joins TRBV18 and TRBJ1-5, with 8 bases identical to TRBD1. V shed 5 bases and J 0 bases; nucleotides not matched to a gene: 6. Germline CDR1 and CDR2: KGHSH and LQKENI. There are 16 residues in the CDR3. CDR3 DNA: TGTGCCAGCTCAATGACAGGGGTCAATAGCAATCAGCCCCAGCATTTT. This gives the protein CASSMTGVNSNQPQHF.